This TCR beta chain was obtained from a study of CD8 T cells in Susac syndrome. RNA amounts of roughly 0.45 to 1 ug underwent reverse transcription with random hexamers. In TCRdb, the immunoSEQ multiplex PCR reads were re-called with MiXCR into one record per CDR3 protein. The profile shows around 150,000 distinct CDR3 sequences, 93% of them singletons. CDR3 length: 12 residues. The V gene's germline CDR1 is LNHNV and CDR2 YYDKDF (reference sequence). The ends were cut back, 3 bases at V and 6 bases at J, with 6 bases in the middle. Controls matched for age and sex were healthy donors. TEMRA cells were FACS-enriched, unlike CD8+ and CD4+ T cells, which were negatively isolated.

This sequence was found in a human donor in good health. V gene TRBV15 combines with J gene TRBJ2-4; unclear D gene. What was sequenced was CD4+ T cells from PBMCs. The CDR3 DNA reads as TGTGCCACCAGCAGCTACCGAAACATTCAGTACTTC. Translating gives CATSSYRNIQYF.